This TCR beta chain was sequenced during a study of neurological immune-mediated disorders. Findings and limits, study-wide: HTLV-1-associated myelopathy ranked highest for TCR clonal expansion and multiple sclerosis lowest, beneath healthy controls.

This clonotype was recorded many times. What it binds is unknown. As for the cDNA, it was generated by 5'RACE with 10-nucleotide random UMIs. Every sequencing run generated in excess of 160 million TCR-beta sequences. These sequences covered 15-18 subjects. TCRdb independently ran MiXCR on the 5' RACE reads; one entry per CDR3 protein. Of some 120,000 distinct CDR3 sequences in the sample, more than 2.5% were seen once. The sequencing input was PBMCs. The clonotype was recovered from a woman aged 30 to 39 with multiple sclerosis.

CDR3: CASRILAGGRYEQYF. Here the CDR3 DNA reads TGTGCCAGCAGGATACTAGCGGGAGGGAGGTACGAGCAGTACTTC. This sequence joins TRBV6-5 and TRBJ2-7; TRBD2 aligns across 13 bases. The CDR3 sequence is 15 residues long. Per the germline V gene, CDR1 is MNHEY and CDR2 is SVGAGI. V lost 6 bases to trimming and J lost 4 bases; unmatched junction nucleotides: 6.